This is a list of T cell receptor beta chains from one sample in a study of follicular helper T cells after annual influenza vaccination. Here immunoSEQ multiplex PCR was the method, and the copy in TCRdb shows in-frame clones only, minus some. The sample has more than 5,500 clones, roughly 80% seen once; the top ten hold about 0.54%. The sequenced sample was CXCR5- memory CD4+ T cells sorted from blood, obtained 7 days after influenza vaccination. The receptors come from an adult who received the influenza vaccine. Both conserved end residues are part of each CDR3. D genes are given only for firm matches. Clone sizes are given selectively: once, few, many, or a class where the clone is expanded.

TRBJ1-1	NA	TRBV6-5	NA	TGTGCCAGCAGACGACAGGTAAACACTGAAGCTTTCTTT	CASRRQVNTEAFF
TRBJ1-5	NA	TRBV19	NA	TGTGCCAGTAGTATAGTGTACGGCAATCAGCCCCAGCATTTT	CASSIVYGNQPQHF
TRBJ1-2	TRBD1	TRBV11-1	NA	TGTGCCAGCAGCTGGAATCGGGGACAGTCCTTTTTCACCTTC	CASSWNRGQSFFTF
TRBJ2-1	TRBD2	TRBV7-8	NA	TGTGCCAGCAGCCAGGTCGGGGGGGGCATCTACAATGAGCAGTTCTTC	CASSQVGGGIYNEQFF
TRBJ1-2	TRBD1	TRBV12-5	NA	TGTGCTAGTGGACAAGGGGACAGGTACCACGGCTACACCTTC	CASGQGDRYHGYTF
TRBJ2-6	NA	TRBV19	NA	TGTGCCAGTAGGCCAGGAACAGGAGACTTTGGGGCCAACGTCCTGACTTTC	CASRPGTGDFGANVLTF
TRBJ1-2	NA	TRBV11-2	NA	TGTGCCAGCAGCTTAGACAACACCTTGAGGTATGGCTACACCTTC	CASSLDNTLRYGYTF
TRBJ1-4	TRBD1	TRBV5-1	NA	TGCGCCAGCAGCTTGGGCTGGACAGGGACTAATGAAAAACTGTTTTTT	CASSLGWTGTNEKLFF
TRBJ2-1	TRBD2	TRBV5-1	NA	TGCGCCAGCAGCCTGGTAGCGGGGAGTTACAATGAGCAGTTCTTC	CASSLVAGSYNEQFF
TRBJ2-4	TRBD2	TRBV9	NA	TGTGCCAGCAGCTCCCCAGCTAGCGGGGGGGGCTTGACCAAAAACATTCAGTACTTC	CASSSPASGGGLTKNIQYF
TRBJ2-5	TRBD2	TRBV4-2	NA	TGTGCCAGCAGCCTCGGGACTAGCGGGGGGGCCGCACAAGAGACCCAGTACTTC	CASSLGTSGGAAQETQYF
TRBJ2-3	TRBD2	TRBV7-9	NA	TGTGCCAGCAGCTTATATAGCGGGGGGGCACTCACAGATACGCAGTATTTT	CASSLYSGGALTDTQYF
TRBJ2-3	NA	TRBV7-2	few	TGTGCCAGCAGCGCTGACTATTTAAGCACAGATACGCAGTATTTT	CASSADYLSTDTQYF
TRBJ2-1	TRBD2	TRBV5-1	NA	TGCGCCAGCAGTCCCGGGACTAGTCTAAGTCGTGAGCAGTTCTTC	CASSPGTSLSREQFF
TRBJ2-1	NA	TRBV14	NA	TGTGCCAGCAGCTACCGGGCCCGAAGTGAGCAGTTCTTC	CASSYRARSEQFF
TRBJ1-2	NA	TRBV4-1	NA	TGCGCCAGCAGCCAAGGCCGCCTGGGGAACTATGGCTACACCTTC	CASSQGRLGNYGYTF
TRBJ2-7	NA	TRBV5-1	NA	TGCGCCAGCAGCTTGGCCGCAGGGGACTACGAGCAGTACTTC	CASSLAAGDYEQYF
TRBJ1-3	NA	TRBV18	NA	TGTGCCAGCTTGACGAGGGGAAACTCTGGAAACACCATATATTTT	CASLTRGNSGNTIYF
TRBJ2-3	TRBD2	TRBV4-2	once	TGTGCCAGCAGCCAAGTCAGGGCGGGGGGGCTCTGGGATACGCAGTATTTT	CASSQVRAGGLWDTQYF
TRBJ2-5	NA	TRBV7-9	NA	TGTGCCAGCAGCTTTGGTCGCGGGGCCTTTCTAGGGACCCAGTACTTC	CASSFGRGAFLGTQYF
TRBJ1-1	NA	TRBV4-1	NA	TGCGCCAGCAGCCAAATCCGGACACGAAACACTGAAGCTTTCTTT	CASSQIRTRNTEAFF
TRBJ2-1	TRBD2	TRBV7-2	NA	TGTGCCAGCAGCCGTGAGACTAGCGGGGGGACGATTAAAAATGAGCAGTTCTTC	CASSRETSGGTIKNEQFF
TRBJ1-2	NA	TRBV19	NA	TGTGCCAGTAGTATCTCCGGGTCGACTAACTATGGCTACACCTTC	CASSISGSTNYGYTF
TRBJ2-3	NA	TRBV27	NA	TGTGCCAGCAGTTCCTTGGTCCTGACTAGCACAGATACGCAGTATTTT	CASSSLVLTSTDTQYF
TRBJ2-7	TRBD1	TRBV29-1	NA	TGCAGCGTTGAGGCACTAGGACAGGGGTTTGACGAGCAGTACTTC	CSVEALGQGFDEQYF
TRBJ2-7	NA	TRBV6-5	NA	TGTGCCAGCAGTTACAGGGGCCAGGGCTCCTACGAGCAGTACTTC	CASSYRGQGSYEQYF
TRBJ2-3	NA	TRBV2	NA	TGTGCCAGCTTAGCTTGGTCAGATACGCAGTATTTT	CASLAWSDTQYF
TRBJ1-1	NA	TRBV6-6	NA	TGTGCCAGCAACATTGCCGGAGGCACTGAAGCTTTCTTT	CASNIAGGTEAFF
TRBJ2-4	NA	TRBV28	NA	TGTGCCAGCAGCCCCTGGGGGGGCGATTTTAAGAACATTCAGTACTTC	CASSPWGGDFKNIQYF
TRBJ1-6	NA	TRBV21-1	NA	TGTGCCAGCGGAGGGACAGCGTGGTTCCCCTATTCACCCCTCCACTTT	CASGGTAWFPYSPLHF
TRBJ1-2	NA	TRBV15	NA	TGTGCCACCAGCAGGACCACAGGTATGGATGGCTACACCTTC	CATSRTTGMDGYTF
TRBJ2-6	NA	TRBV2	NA	TGTGCCAGCACGACGAGACTGATTTCTGGGGCCAACGTCCTGACTTTC	CASTTRLISGANVLTF
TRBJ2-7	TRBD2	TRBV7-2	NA	TGTGCCAGCAGCTCCCTTAGCGGGGGGGCCTACGAGCAGTACTTC	CASSSLSGGAYEQYF
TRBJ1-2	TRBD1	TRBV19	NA	TGTGCCAGTACCCCCCTTCAAGGGGGCGATGACGGCTACACCTTC	CASTPLQGGDDGYTF
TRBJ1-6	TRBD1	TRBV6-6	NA	TGTGCCAGCAGTTACGGTGACAGGGGGAATTCACCCCTCCACTTT	CASSYGDRGNSPLHF
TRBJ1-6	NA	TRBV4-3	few	TGCGCCAGCAGCCAAGACCCACTTAGTAATTCACCCCTCCACTTT	CASSQDPLSNSPLHF
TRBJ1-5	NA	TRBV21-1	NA	TGTGCCAGCGGTGATCAGGGCAGGGGTCAGCCCCAGCATTTT	CASGDQGRGQPQHF
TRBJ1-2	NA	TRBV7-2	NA	TGTGCCAGCAGCCGGTCCCGGGTCGGGGAGGTGGTTCTGGACTATGGCTACACCTTC	CASSRSRVGEVVLDYGYTF
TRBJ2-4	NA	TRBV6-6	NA	TGTGCCAGCAGTCCCACATCCGACAGGGCCAAAAACATTCAGTACTTC	CASSPTSDRAKNIQYF
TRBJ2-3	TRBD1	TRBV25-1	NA	TGTGCCAGCAGTGAAAGGTGGGGGACAGGGAAAACAGATACGCAGTATTTT	CASSERWGTGKTDTQYF
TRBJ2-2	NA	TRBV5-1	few	TGCGCCACCACCATGGGGGCGACTTCGAACACCGGGGAGCTGTTTTTT	CATTMGATSNTGELFF
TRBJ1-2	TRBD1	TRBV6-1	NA	TGTGCCAGCGCCCCCGGACAGGGGGATTCTGGCTACACCTTC	CASAPGQGDSGYTF
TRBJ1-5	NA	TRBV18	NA	TGTGCCAGCTCACTCCTGGACGGTAGCAATCAGCCCCAGCATTTT	CASSLLDGSNQPQHF
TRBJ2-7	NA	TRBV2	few	TGTGCCAGCAGTGAAGGCGCTGCCTACGAGCAGTACTTC	CASSEGAAYEQYF
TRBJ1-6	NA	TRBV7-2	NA	TGTGCCAGCAGGTCCGGGACCGAATATAATTCACCCCTCCACTTT	CASRSGTEYNSPLHF
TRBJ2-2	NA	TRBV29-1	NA	TGCAGCGTCGCCTCGGGCCGGGAGCTGTTTTTT	CSVASGRELFF
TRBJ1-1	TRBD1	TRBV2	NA	TGTGCCAGCAGTGAACGACAGGGGAGCACTGAAGCTTTCTTT	CASSERQGSTEAFF
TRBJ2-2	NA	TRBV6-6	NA	TGTGCCAGCAGTTACGTTTCCACAGAAACCGGGGAGCTGTTTTTT	CASSYVSTETGELFF
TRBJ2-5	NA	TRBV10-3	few	TGTGCCATCAGTGGTGTGACAGTTCGAGAGACCCAGTACTTC	CAISGVTVRETQYF
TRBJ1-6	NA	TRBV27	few	TGTGCCAGCAGTTACCTCCCCACCGGTTATAATTCACCCCTCCACTTT	CASSYLPTGYNSPLHF
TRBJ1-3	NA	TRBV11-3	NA	TGTGCCAGCAGCTCCGCCAACACCATATATTTT	CASSSANTIYF
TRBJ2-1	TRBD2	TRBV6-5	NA	TGTGCCTCCGGGATGATAGCGGGGGTAAATGAGCAGTTCTTC	CASGMIAGVNEQFF
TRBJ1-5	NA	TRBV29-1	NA	TGCAGCGACGCGGGGGTGGGAGGGGGGCTAAATTGCAATCAGCCCCAGCATTTT	CSDAGVGGGLNCNQPQHF